This passage covers 12 T cell receptor beta chains from one sample sequenced in a study of blood T cell repertoires in COVID-19. Only in-frame clones appear in the TCRdb table, and some are missing; sequencing was by immunoSEQ multiplex PCR. The repertoire holds roughly 53,000 clones, with around 86% as singletons. The sample comprised peripheral blood. These receptors were taken from a woman older than 75 with COVID-19, enrolled during active disease.

The gene calls are TRBV29-1 and TRBJ2-1, with D possibly TRBD2 on 5 matching bases. The CDR3 totals 13 residues. Per germline, CDR1 SQVTM and CDR2 ANQGSEA. With 6 bases removed from V and 0 bases from J, the gap between germline ends came to 9 bases. Here the CDR3 reads CSVTGSSYNEQFF. CDR3 in DNA: TGCAGCGTGACGGGGAGCTCCTACAATGAGCAGTTCTTC.

V gene TRBV5-1 combines with J gene TRBJ1-1; TRBD1 is a possible D gene (6 bases). This CDR3 has 17 amino acids. Germline CDR1 SGHRS, CDR2 YFSETQ. V was trimmed by 4 bases and J by 2 bases, leaving 21 bases between them. This chain's CDR3 is CASSQGHSRPRNTEAFF. In nucleotides, the CDR3 is TGCGCCAGCAGCCAGGGGCATTCGCGGCCCAGAAACACTGAAGCTTTCTTT.

The chain carries TRBV5-1 and TRBJ2-1; possibly TRBD2 for D (5 bases). This CDR3 has 19 amino acids. The germline CDR1 and CDR2 sequences are SGHRS and YFSETQ. V was pared by 2 bases and J by 0 bases, with 21 bases between. The chain's CDR3 is CASSLFPKGAPSSYNEQFF. CDR3 nucleotide sequence: TGCGCCAGCAGCTTATTCCCGAAGGGAGCCCCCAGCTCCTACAATGAGCAGTTCTTC.

This sequence joins TRBV12-3 or TRBV12-4 and TRBJ2-7; 7 nucleotides align to TRBD2. The CDR3 consists of 13 residues. The V and J ends lost 4 bases and 12 bases, in that order; junction bases with no gene match: 12. The chain's CDR3 is CASSSLSGAGWYF. CDR3 bases: TGTGCCAGCAGTTCCCTGAGCGGGGCGGGGTGGTACTTC.

CDR3 loop: CASSFPGSRSEKLFF. The CDR3 DNA sequence: TGTGCCAGCAGCTTTCCGGGTTCCCGGTCTGAAAAACTGTTTTTT. The chain couples TRBV5-6 to TRBJ1-4; no firm D call. There are 15 residues in the CDR3. Trimming pared 2 bases from V and 7 bases from J, leaving 15 bases between. Germline V CDR1 and CDR2: SGHDT, YYEEEE.

This clone was recorded once. The chain uses TRBV19 and TRBJ1-2; the match to TRBD1 covers 7 bases. The CDR3 loop spans 15 amino acids. V shed 2 bases, J shed 2 bases, and the junction held 5 bases outside the gene matches. The V gene's germline CDR1 is LNHDA and CDR2 SQIVND (reference sequence). The DNA of the CDR3 is TGTGCCAGTAGTATATCCCCGGGACAGAACTATGGCTACACCTTC. This translates into CASSISPGQNYGYTF. Complete variable domain (other parts from reference TRBV19 and TRBJ1-2): DGGITQSPKYLFRKEGQNVTLSCEQNLNHDAMYWYRQDPGQGLRLIYYSQIVNDFQKGDIAEGYSVSREKKESFPLTVTSAQKNPTAFYLCASSISPGQNYGYTFGSGTRLTVV.

The chain employs TRBV2 and TRBJ2-7; 10 nucleotides align to TRBD1. The CDR3 length is 14 residues. V was clipped by 7 bases and J by 7 bases; unmatched bases: 10. Germline assignment: CDR1 SNHLY and CDR2 FYNNEI. Written as DNA, the CDR3 is TGTGCCAGCATCTTGGGACAGGGGTTCGGGGAGCAGTACTTC. Encoded protein: CASILGQGFGEQYF.

The V and J genes are TRBV9 and TRBJ1-1; weak D call: TRBD1 (5 bases). The length of the CDR3 is 17 residues. Germline values: CDR1 SGDLS, CDR2 YYNGEE. V lost 0 bases to trimming and J lost 2 bases, with 17 bases between them. CDR3 residues: CASSVAEKGMGNTEAFF. In DNA form, the CDR3 reads TGTGCCAGCAGCGTAGCTGAAAAGGGGATGGGCAACACTGAAGCTTTCTTT.

The chain has TRBV28 and TRBJ1-2; TRBD1 aligns across 7 bases. The CDR3 runs 15 residues. The V and J ends lost 5 bases and 4 bases, in that order; junction bases with no gene match: 10. Per germline, CDR1 MDHEN and CDR2 SYDVKM. CDR3 bases: TGTGCCAGCAGTCTAAGACAGGGATTCCTCTATGGCTACACCTTC. Protein product: CASSLRQGFLYGYTF.

The rearrangement uses TRBV7-7 and TRBJ2-3; D is possibly TRBD2 (6 bases). Germline assignment: CDR1 SSHAT and CDR2 FNYEAQ (reference sequence). The CDR3 runs to 13 residues. CDR3 DNA: TGTGCTAGCGCCCCGGGGGTTTACGATACGCAGTATTTT. It encodes CASAPGVYDTQYF.

This chain joins TRBV19 and TRBJ2-6; the match to TRBD1 covers 10 bases. Germline CDR1 LNHDA, CDR2 SQIVND (reference sequence). CDR3 length: 18 residues. J lost 4 bases, V lost 9 bases, and 15 bases had no gene match. CDR3 nucleotide sequence: TGTGCCAGCCGCCTGGGACAGGGGTTGAGTGCAGGGGCCAACGTCCTGACTTTC. Translation gives CASRLGQGLSAGANVLTF.

This chain joins TRBV10-2 and TRBJ2-7, with D possibly being TRBD1 (5 bases). V lost 6 bases, J lost 6 bases, and 12 bases lay in between. Germline CDR1 is WSHSY and CDR2 is SAAADI. CDR3 length equals 12 residues. The CDR3 region is CASRDTEFEQYF. As DNA, the CDR3 is TGCGCCAGCAGGGACACCGAGTTCGAGCAGTACTTC.